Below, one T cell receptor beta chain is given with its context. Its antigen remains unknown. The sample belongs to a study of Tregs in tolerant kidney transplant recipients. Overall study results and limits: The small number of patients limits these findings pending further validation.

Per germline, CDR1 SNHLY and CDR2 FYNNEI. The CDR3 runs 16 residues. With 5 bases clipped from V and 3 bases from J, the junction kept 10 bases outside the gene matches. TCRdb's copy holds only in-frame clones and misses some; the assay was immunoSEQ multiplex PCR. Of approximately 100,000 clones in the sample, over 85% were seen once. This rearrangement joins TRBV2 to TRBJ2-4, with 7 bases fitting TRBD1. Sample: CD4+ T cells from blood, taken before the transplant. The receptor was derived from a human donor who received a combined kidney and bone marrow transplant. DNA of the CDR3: TGTGCCAGCAGTCTCGTCGGGACAGTCGACAAAAACATTCAGTACTTC. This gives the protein CASSLVGTVDKNIQYF.